This TCR beta chain was captured by sequencing in a study of cytomegalovirus exposure and HLA in healthy donors. Findings of the study overall: Most of the CMV-associated TCR beta chains (in a later analysis) appeared to be HLA-restricted. Among TCR beta chains of equal frequency, HLA-associated ones were more clonally expanded in a later analysis. Across all donors, roughly uniform sequencing depth was an assumption of the presence/absence analyses.

The PCR made use of 60 Vbeta and 13 Jbeta primers. This table comes from immunoSEQ multiplex PCR, and its TCRdb copy is limited to in-frame clones, with some not included. The table lists about 190,000 clones, almost 80% of them singletons. V was clipped by 4 bases and J by 5 bases; unmatched bases: 8. The germline V gene has CDR1 LNHDA and CDR2 SQIVND (reference sequence). The CDR3 has 15 amino acids. Note on this clone: The antigen is unknown.

Sequencing was performed on PBMCs. This sequence was found in a woman between 18 and 29 years old in good health and CMV-seronegative. The chain joins TRBV19 to TRBJ2-5; 9 positions agree with TRBD1. The CDR3 DNA is TGTGCCAGTAGTAACCAGCGACAGGGGGACGAGACCCAGTACTTC. Translation: CASSNQRQGDETQYF.